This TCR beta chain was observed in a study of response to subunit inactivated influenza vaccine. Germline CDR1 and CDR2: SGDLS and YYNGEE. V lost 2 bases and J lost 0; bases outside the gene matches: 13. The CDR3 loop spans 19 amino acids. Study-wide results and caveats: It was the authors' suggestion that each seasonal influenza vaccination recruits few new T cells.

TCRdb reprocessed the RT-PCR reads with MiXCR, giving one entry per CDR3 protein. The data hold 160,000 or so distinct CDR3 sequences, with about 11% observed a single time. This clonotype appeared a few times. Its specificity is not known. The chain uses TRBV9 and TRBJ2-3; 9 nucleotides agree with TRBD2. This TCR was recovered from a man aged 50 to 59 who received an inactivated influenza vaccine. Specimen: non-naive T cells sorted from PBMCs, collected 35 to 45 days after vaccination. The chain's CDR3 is CASSVKSGTSRASTDTQYF. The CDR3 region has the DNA TGTGCCAGCAGCGTCAAATCCGGGACTAGCCGTGCTAGCACAGATACGCAGTATTTT.